The 9 T cell receptor beta chains in this list originate from one sample, sequenced in a study of beta chain features in type 1 diabetes. As every portion of the isolated RNA was reverse transcribed, the sequencing read expressed TCRB transcripts. The data were produced by immunoSEQ multiplex PCR, yet TCRdb's version contains in-frame clones alone and is incomplete. The sample includes over 300,000 clones, approximately 8% of them seen just once. Specimen: central memory CD4+ T cells from blood. These receptors were collected from a woman aged 18-29 years in good health.

CDR3 sequence reads: CASRLTQGEKLFF. CDR3 sequence (DNA): TGTGCCAGTAGACTGACTCAAGGTGAAAAACTGTTTTTT. The chain is built from TRBV19 and TRBJ1-4; D is undetermined. Between the trimmed V and J ends, which lost 6 bases and 7 bases, there was a span of 12 bases. The CDR3 loop spans 13 amino acids. CDR1 is LNHDA, CDR2 SQIVND, per germline (reference sequence).

The table lists this clone with a few counts. The chain links TRBV14 to TRBJ2-3; TRBD2 matches 12 bases. The CDR3 sequence is 16 residues long. Germline V CDR1 and CDR2: SGHDN, FVKESK. V shed 5 bases, J shed 4 bases, and the junction held 7 bases outside the gene matches. The DNA for the CDR3 is TGTGCCAGCAGCAAGACTAGCGGGAGTTCCCCAGATACGCAGTATTTT. Amino acid sequence: CASSKTSGSSPDTQYF.

This clone occurred a few times. The chain joins TRBV28 to TRBJ2-2; D is undetermined. CDR3 length equals 11 residues. The ends were cut back, 5 bases at V and 9 bases at J, with 7 bases in the middle. Germline CDR1 reads MDHEN; CDR2 reads SYDVKM. The CDR3 coding sequence is TGTGCCAGCAGTGACCCAAGGGAGCTGTTTTTT. Encoded protein: CASSDPRELFF.

About this clone: Other DNA sequences in this sample translate to the same CDR3. This sequence joins TRBV5-1 and TRBJ2-1; no clear D. The CDR3 loop spans 13 amino acids. The germline gives CDR1 SGHRS, CDR2 YFSETQ. V was clipped by 0 bases and J by 4 bases, with 5 bases between them. The CDR3 DNA reads TGCGCCAGCAGCTTGGGTACGTACAATGAGCAGTTCTTC. Amino acid sequence: CASSLGTYNEQFF.

The chain joins TRBV19 to TRBJ2-3; D tentatively fits TRBD1 or TRBD2 (5 bases each). Germline V gene data show CDR1 as LNHDA and CDR2 as SQIVND (reference sequence). This CDR3 has 16 amino acids. Trimming removed 8 bases at V and 4 bases at J, with 22 bases between. The CDR3 region has the DNA TGTGCCAGTCCCGAGGGGATAGATTACGGACCAGATACGCAGTATTTT. Protein: CASPEGIDYGPDTQYF.

This chain joins TRBV19 and TRBJ2-6; TRBD2 matches at 11 bases. The V and J ends lost 5 bases and 0 bases, in that order; junction bases with no gene match: 6. The CDR3 contains 18 residues. The germline V gene has CDR1 LNHDA and CDR2 SQIVND (reference sequence). The chain's CDR3 is CASSLGTSGVSGANVLTF. CDR3 nucleotide sequence: TGTGCCAGTAGTTTGGGGACTAGCGGAGTCTCTGGGGCCAACGTCCTGACTTTC.

The genes are TRBV28 and TRBJ2-7; the match to TRBD1 covers 8 bases. The length of the CDR3 is 13 residues. In germline, CDR1 is MDHEN, CDR2 SYDVKM. J lost 7 bases, V lost 9 bases, and 11 bases had no gene match. The CDR3 bases are TGTGCCAGTAGGACAGGGAACATCCGGGAGCAGTACTTC. This codes for CASRTGNIREQYF.

The chain employs TRBV28 and TRBJ1-5; tentative D call: TRBD1 (6 bases). Trimming took 11 bases from V and 0 from J, leaving 11 bases between them. This CDR3 has 13 residues. Germline V CDR1 and CDR2: MDHEN, SYDVKM. The CDR3 nucleotides are TGTGCCGGGACACCTAATAGCAATCAGCCCCAGCATTTT. Translated: CAGTPNSNQPQHF.

The gene calls are TRBV7-2 and TRBJ2-7; 13 nucleotides line up with TRBD2. Germline loops: CDR1 SGHTA, CDR2 FQGNSA. The CDR3 totals 15 residues. Trimming removed 5 bases from V and 3 bases from J; junction bases left unmatched: 4. The CDR3 region has the DNA TGTGCCAGCAGCCTGAGACTAGCGGGAGGCTACGAGCAGTACTTC. It encodes CASSLRLAGGYEQYF.